These T cell receptor beta chains were read from a single sample in a study of T-cell reconstitution after alpha-beta-depleted transplantation in children. A single record per CDR3 protein comes from TCRdb applying MiXCR to the PCR reads. The sample has approximately 89,000 distinct CDR3 sequences, roughly 16% seen once. The starting material was PBMCs, mostly from graft donor cells, obtained 180 days after TCRalphabeta/CD19-depleted stem cell transplant. These TCRs come from a male patient between 2 and 10 years old who had a stem cell transplant for acute lymphoblastic leukemia, so the T cells may come from the graft donor. The CDR3 runs from the conserved cysteine through the conserved F or W. The order of the fields is clone size, CDR3 length, D gene, V gene, J gene, CDR3 DNA, CDR3 protein. A D gene is named only where the DNA matches it firmly. Clone size is shown for a subset of rows, as once, few, many or a class of expanded clone.

many,15,NA,TRBV4-3,TRBJ2-1,TGCGCCAGCAGCCAAGGGGGACTGGGATACAATGAGCAGTTCTTC,CASSQGGLGYNEQFF
NA,14,NA,TRBV12-3/TRBV12-4,TRBJ2-5,TGTGCCAGCAGTTTAGCGCAGGGCGGGGAGACCCAGTACTTC,CASSLAQGGETQYF
NA,14,NA,TRBV20-1,TRBJ1-5,TGCAGTGCTACCCCCTCGGGAGTTGATCAGCCCCAGCATTTT,CSATPSGVDQPQHF
few,12,NA,TRBV2,TRBJ2-7,TGTGCCAGCAAGGGCAGGGCCCACGAGCAGTACTTC,CASKGRAHEQYF
NA,12,NA,TRBV7-9,TRBJ2-7,TGTGCCAGCAGCTTAAACGGCTACGAGCAGTACTTC,CASSLNGYEQYF
few,13,TRBD1,TRBV20-1,TRBJ2-7,TGCAGTGCCTCGGGACAGGGGGTTAACGAGCAGTACTTC,CSASGQGVNEQYF
few,15,TRBD2,TRBV18,TRBJ2-7,TGTGCCAGCTCTCCTAGCGGGGGGCCCCCCTACGAGCAGTACTTC,CASSPSGGPPYEQYF
NA,13,NA,TRBV11-2,TRBJ2-1,TGTGCCAGCAGCTTAGACCCCTACAATGAGCAGTTCTTC,CASSLDPYNEQFF
NA,16,NA,TRBV27,TRBJ2-5,TGTGCCAGCAGTTCCCAGCCGATGGTGGCGGGAGAGACCCAGTACTTC,CASSSQPMVAGETQYF
NA,17,TRBD1,TRBV6-2/TRBV6-3,TRBJ2-6,TGTGCCAGCAGTTACACCCATGGGACAGCTGGGGCCAACGTCCTGACTTTC,CASSYTHGTAGANVLTF
many,15,NA,TRBV5-1,TRBJ2-7,TGCGCCAGCAGCTTGTTGTCCCAGGGTCCCCTGGAGCAGTACTTC,CASSLLSQGPLEQYF
NA,14,NA,TRBV9,TRBJ2-2,TGTGCCAGCAGCGTAGAACTAGCCACCGGGGAGCTGTTTTTT,CASSVELATGELFF
NA,15,NA,TRBV5-8,TRBJ1-2,TGTGCCAGCAGCGAACCGGGACGGCCAAACTATGGCTACACCTTC,CASSEPGRPNYGYTF
NA,12,NA,TRBV7-6,TRBJ1-1,TGTGCCAGCATCTTACTAGGGGGGGAAGCTTTCTTT,CASILLGGEAFF
many,13,NA,TRBV7-9,TRBJ1-1,TGTGCCAGCAGCTTCGCGGGGAACACTGAAGCTTTCTTT,CASSFAGNTEAFF
NA,17,TRBD2,TRBV5-1,TRBJ2-1,TGCGCCAGCAGCGTCCCCACTAGCGGGGGGTCCTACAATGAGCAGTTCTTC,CASSVPTSGGSYNEQFF
few,14,NA,TRBV7-2,TRBJ2-1,TGTGCCAGCAGCTTAATCCACTCCTACAATGAGCAGTTCTTC,CASSLIHSYNEQFF
many,15,TRBD2,TRBV12-3/TRBV12-4,TRBJ2-4,TGTGCCAGCACCGATATGGGGGGGGGGATAAACATTCAGTACTTC,CASTDMGGGINIQYF
many,15,TRBD1,TRBV18,TRBJ2-3,TGTGCCAGCTCACCGCCGACAGGGCGCACAGATACGCAGTATTTT,CASSPPTGRTDTQYF
many,16,NA,TRBV12-3/TRBV12-4,TRBJ2-4,TGTGCCAGCAGTTTGGGCAGACGATTAGCCAAAAACATTCAGTACTTC,CASSLGRRLAKNIQYF
few,14,TRBD2,TRBV5-8,TRBJ2-5,TGTGCCAGCAGCTCAGGGACTATCCAAGAGACCCAGTACTTC,CASSSGTIQETQYF
NA,16,NA,TRBV3-1,TRBJ1-3,TGTGCCACCAGCCAAGATCTAGTCTTCTCTGGAAACACCATATATTTT,CATSQDLVFSGNTIYF
NA,14,NA,TRBV12-3/TRBV12-4,TRBJ1-1,TGTGCCAGCAGAGTCAGGGACGAGAACACTGAAGCTTTCTTT,CASRVRDENTEAFF
NA,13,TRBD1,TRBV20-1,TRBJ2-7,TGCAGTGCGCGCGGGACAGGGTCCTACGAGCAGTACTTC,CSARGTGSYEQYF
many,16,NA,TRBV5-5,TRBJ2-2,TGTGCCAGCAGCTTAGGGGGGACAGTAAACACCGGGGAGCTGTTTTTT,CASSLGGTVNTGELFF
NA,17,TRBD1,TRBV20-1,TRBJ1-5,TGCTGTGCAAACAGGGGGCGTGGGGGCTATAGCAATCAGCCCCAGCATTTT,CCANRGRGGYSNQPQHF
few,16,TRBD1,TRBV12-3/TRBV12-4,TRBJ2-7,TGTGCCAGCAGTTTTGGCCGAGGGGGCAGGGGGTACGAGCAGTACTTC,CASSFGRGGRGYEQYF
few,13,NA,TRBV6-1,TRBJ2-1,TGTGCCAGCGGACAACAGGGATACAATGAGCAGTTCTTC,CASGQQGYNEQFF
few,16,TRBD1,TRBV24-1,TRBJ2-2,TGTGCCACCAGTGATCTAGACAGGGGTAACACCGGGGAGCTGTTTTTT,CATSDLDRGNTGELFF
few,18,NA,TRBV5-6,TRBJ2-3,TGTGCCAGCAGCTTCAGGGGCAGGACGGCTATATCCACAGATACGCAGTATTTT,CASSFRGRTAISTDTQYF
many,15,TRBD1,TRBV4-1,TRBJ2-1,TGCGCCAGCAGCCAAGAAGGGGGCGGCTTGGATGAGCAGTTCTTC,CASSQEGGGLDEQFF
NA,13,NA,TRBV20-1,TRBJ2-1,TGCAGTGCCAGGGGTCCGGTGGCCAATGAGCAGTTCTTC,CSARGPVANEQFF
many,15,NA,TRBV27,TRBJ2-1,TGTGCCAGCAGTCAAAGGACCGGGCCCGTAGGTGAGCAGTTCTTC,CASSQRTGPVGEQFF
NA,15,NA,TRBV5-1,TRBJ2-2,TGCGCCAGCAGCTTGGGCAGGGACACCTCCGGGGAGCTGTTTTTT,CASSLGRDTSGELFF
NA,15,TRBD1,TRBV29-1,TRBJ1-1,TGCAGCGTTGAAGCGGGACAGGGTGAGATCACTGAAGCATTCTTT,CSVEAGQGEITEAFF
NA,13,NA,TRBV7-2,TRBJ2-7,TGTGCCAGCAGCTACGGACAGACCTACGAGCAGTACTTC,CASSYGQTYEQYF
few,14,NA,TRBV12-3/TRBV12-4,TRBJ2-5,TGTGCCAGCACGCGGGGGACAGGTATAGAGACCCAGTACTTC,CASTRGTGIETQYF
NA,13,NA,TRBV29-1,TRBJ2-3,TGCAGCGGAACCAAGACCGCCACAGATACGCAGTATTTT,CSGTKTATDTQYF
few,15,NA,TRBV7-9,TRBJ1-4,TGTGCCAGCAGCTTAGCGGACATGTACAATGAAAAACTGTTTTTT,CASSLADMYNEKLFF
NA,14,NA,TRBV28,TRBJ1-5,TGTGCCAGCGGCGCCCCGGGGGCCTATCAGCCCCAGCATTTT,CASGAPGAYQPQHF
NA,15,NA,TRBV5-1,TRBJ2-7,TGCGCCAGCAGCCCCTCCCCAGGGAGCTCCTACGAGCAGTACTTC,CASSPSPGSSYEQYF
NA,15,NA,TRBV5-1,TRBJ1-5,TGCGCCAGCAGCTCGGGACACGATAGCAATCAGCCCCAGCATTTT,CASSSGHDSNQPQHF
few,14,NA,TRBV7-8,TRBJ2-2,TGTGCCAGCAGCTTATTCAGAAGGGACGGGGAGCTGTTTTTT,CASSLFRRDGELFF
NA,15,NA,TRBV7-9,TRBJ2-1,TGTGCCAGCAGCCAAACCGGGACTGGACACAATGAGCAGTTCTTC,CASSQTGTGHNEQFF
many,16,NA,TRBV15,TRBJ2-7,TGTGCCACCAGCAGAGATCGCGACTCCGGGTCCTACGAGCAGTACTTC,CATSRDRDSGSYEQYF
NA,13,NA,TRBV5-6,TRBJ2-5,TGTGCCAGCAGCCCTCGACAGCAAGAGACCCAGTACTTC,CASSPRQQETQYF
NA,16,NA,TRBV27,TRBJ2-7,TGTGCCAGCAGTTCCCCCCGTCTCGCGAATTCCTACGAGCAGTACTTC,CASSSPRLANSYEQYF
NA,14,NA,TRBV20-1,TRBJ2-7,TGCAGTGCTAATTCGCTCAGGGCCCCCTACGAGCAGTACTTC,CSANSLRAPYEQYF
NA,18,TRBD1,TRBV4-3,TRBJ1-1,TGCGCCAGCAGCCAAGTATTGCCAGGGGGGGGTGTGAACACTGAAGCTTTCTTT,CASSQVLPGGGVNTEAFF
NA,15,NA,TRBV10-3,TRBJ2-1,TGTGCCATCTTGGGGACATTGAGCTCCTACAATGAGCAGTTCTTC,CAILGTLSSYNEQFF
NA,12,NA,TRBV20-1,TRBJ2-1,TGCAGTGCCTTCGGAGGGTACAATGAGCAGTTCTTC,CSAFGGYNEQFF
few,15,NA,TRBV18,TRBJ2-3,TGTGCCAGCTCACCACAGACTAGTAGCACAGATACGCAGTATTTT,CASSPQTSSTDTQYF
NA,11,NA,TRBV12-3/TRBV12-4,TRBJ1-3,TGTGCCAGCAGTTTTTTGGACACCATATATTTT,CASSFLDTIYF
few,14,TRBD2,TRBV12-3/TRBV12-4,TRBJ2-5,TGTGCCAGCAGTCCACGGGGGGGCCAAGAGACCCAGTACTTC,CASSPRGGQETQYF
few,15,NA,TRBV27,TRBJ2-1,TGTGCCAGCAGTGGGGGTTCCCCCTTATACAATGAGCAGTTCTTC,CASSGGSPLYNEQFF
NA,9,NA,TRBV29-1,TRBJ2-1,TGCAGGGACGGAACTGAGCAGTTCTTC,CRDGTEQFF
many,12,NA,TRBV5-1,TRBJ2-1,TGCGCCAGCAGGGCTAGCTTCTATGAGCAGTTCTTC,CASRASFYEQFF
NA,11,NA,TRBV27,TRBJ2-7,TGTGCCAGCAGTTTCAGATACGAGCAGTACTTC,CASSFRYEQYF
NA,15,NA,TRBV6-5,TRBJ2-7,TGTGCCAGCAGTTACTCGGGGGACACTTCCTACGAGCAGTACTTC,CASSYSGDTSYEQYF
NA,16,NA,TRBV7-8,TRBJ2-2,TGTGCCAGCAGCGTGATCTCCGGGGGTTTTACCGGGGAGCTGTTTTTT,CASSVISGGFTGELFF